The source of this T cell receptor beta chain is a study of CD8+CD57+ T cells in acquired aplastic anemia. General observations from the study: Controls did not differ significantly from patients in CD8+ Simpson's diversity.

CD8+CD57+ cell expansion, shown by flow cytometry, had occurred in the patients selected for sequencing. The cohort consisted entirely of patients having severe acquired aplastic anemia. Therapy had not been given to patients before blood sampling. Investigators profiled TCR beta VDJ and CDR3 from genomic DNA template. TCRdb re-analysed the reads in MiXCR, keeping a single row per CDR3 protein. The sample holds about 160,000 distinct CDR3 sequences, 60% to 80% seen once. This clonotype was recorded at least ten times. What it recognizes is unknown. With V trimmed by 2 bases and J by 9 bases, 17 bases remained unmatched. This CDR3 contains 19 residues. CDR1 and CDR2 (germline): DFQATT, SNEGSKA (reference sequence).

The gene calls are TRBV20-1 and TRBJ1-6; 12 nucleotides match TRBD1. The clonotype originates from a human donor with aplastic anemia. Material: sorted CD4+, CD8+, or CD8+CD57+ T cells (not recorded which) from PBMCs. The CDR3 loop reads CSARPPPGTGGSLISPLHF. DNA of the CDR3: TGCAGTGCTAGACCCCCACCCGGGACAGGGGGCAGTTTAATTTCACCCCTCCACTTT.